The rows below give T cell receptor beta chains drawn from one sample of a study of blood T cell repertoires in COVID-19. Measured with immunoSEQ multiplex PCR; TCRdb has only the in-frame clones, and not every one. The data hold roughly 100,000 clones, with 84% observed a single time. Material for sequencing was peripheral blood. These receptors came from a woman aged 55-70 years with acute or convalescent COVID-19. Both conserved end residues are part of each CDR3. The order of the fields is V gene, CDR3 length, J gene, CDR3 protein.

v_call: TRBV6-1
cdr3_length: 14
j_call: TRBJ1-2
cdr3_aa: CASSEALDPEGYTF

v_call: TRBV10-3
cdr3_length: 14
j_call: TRBJ2-1
cdr3_aa: CAISAAGDYNEQFF

v_call: TRBV5-5
cdr3_length: 14
j_call: TRBJ1-1
cdr3_aa: CASSIWTGGAEAFF

v_call: TRBV28
cdr3_length: 15
j_call: TRBJ2-1
cdr3_aa: CASSLVGGTGYEQFF

v_call: TRBV6-2/TRBV6-3
cdr3_length: 13
j_call: TRBJ2-7
cdr3_aa: CASSRTRGWEQYF

v_call: TRBV3-1/TRBV3-2
cdr3_length: 13
j_call: TRBJ2-7
cdr3_aa: CASSLGQGGEQYF

v_call: TRBV5-1
cdr3_length: 16
j_call: TRBJ1-1
cdr3_aa: CASSSGTGGMNTEAFF

v_call: TRBV7-9
cdr3_length: 14
j_call: TRBJ1-2
cdr3_aa: CASSPGGEAYGYTF

v_call: TRBV5-5
cdr3_length: 17
j_call: TRBJ2-3
cdr3_aa: CASSSEGRGGGTDTQYF

v_call: TRBV7-3
cdr3_length: 14
j_call: TRBJ2-2
cdr3_aa: CASSRGTSTGELFF

v_call: TRBV10-3
cdr3_length: 14
j_call: TRBJ2-7
cdr3_aa: CAIGEDRGPYEQYF

v_call: TRBV29-1
cdr3_length: 18
j_call: TRBJ2-1
cdr3_aa: CSVPLGTSGGGDYNEQFF

v_call: TRBV2
cdr3_length: 14
j_call: TRBJ1-1
cdr3_aa: CASSKQGTGTEAFF

v_call: TRBV6-6
cdr3_length: 12
j_call: TRBJ1-1
cdr3_aa: CASSYGTAEAFF

v_call: TRBV7-6
cdr3_length: 18
j_call: TRBJ2-7
cdr3_aa: CASSFISVVQVDRYEQYF

v_call: TRBV7-3
cdr3_length: 15
j_call: TRBJ2-1
cdr3_aa: CASSLQGNGYNEQFF

v_call: TRBV7-8
cdr3_length: 15
j_call: TRBJ2-7
cdr3_aa: CASRLLAGGPREQYF

v_call: TRBV18
cdr3_length: 15
j_call: TRBJ1-1
cdr3_aa: CASSPPSGRDTEAFF

v_call: TRBV7-2
cdr3_length: 12
j_call: TRBJ1-2
cdr3_aa: CASSPGTGGYTF

v_call: TRBV11-1
cdr3_length: 14
j_call: TRBJ1-6
cdr3_aa: CASSSTGLVSPLHF

v_call: TRBV4-1
cdr3_length: 15
j_call: TRBJ2-1
cdr3_aa: CASRERGERYNEQFF